The clone carrying this TCR beta chain was recorded at least ten times. Its antigen remains unknown. The sample originates from a study of T cell repertoires in cytomegalovirus infection. About the research overall: CMV infection together with matching HLA type was indicated by public TCR beta signatures. Study-wide results and caveats: The ex vivo response was dominated by HLA-C-restricted CMV-specific TCR beta clonotypes. The cumulative frequency of public TCR beta families distinguished individuals who carried CMV together with the relevant HLA.

Via MiXCR, TCRdb re-called the reads, giving one row per CDR3 protein. The sample includes fewer than 550,000 distinct CDR3 sequences, approximately 10% of them seen just once. Germline V gene data show CDR1 as LNHDA and CDR2 as SQIVND (reference sequence). CDR3 size: 14 residues. The V gene lost 7 bases and the J gene lost 5 bases, with 17 bases spanning the gap. This sequence was found in a human donor in good health (CMV status not recorded). Some clones in this sample may be carry-over from other donors' samples. The sample comprised PBMCs. The rearrangement links TRBV19 to TRBJ1-1; weak D call: TRBD1 (5 bases). CDR3 bases: TGTGCCAGTAATGGGAGGGGCCCTTTGACTGAAGCTTTCTTT. This encodes CASNGRGPLTEAFF. Variable domain in full (rest from reference TRBV19 and TRBJ1-1): DGGITQSPKYLFRKEGQNVTLSCEQNLNHDAMYWYRQDPGQGLRLIYYSQIVNDFQKGDIAEGYSVSREKKESFPLTVTSAQKNPTAFYLCASNGRGPLTEAFFGQGTRLTVV.